This entry concerns a single TCR beta chain. It has no known antigen specificity. It has no much larger one-base neighbor in the sample; base qualities were not kept. TCR cDNA was synthesized by 5'RACE template switching, through which a universal primer site and unique molecular identifiers were introduced. Priming of cDNA synthesis was performed from both the TCR alpha and TCR beta constant segments. Library amplification used two PCR steps, and the second PCR step added sample barcodes and sequencing adapters. Sequencing of libraries was done on Illumina HiSeq 2500 (2x100 bp) or NovaSeq (2x150 bp). In the paper's pipeline: Demultiplexing of reads and collapsing into UMI consensus sequences were performed with MIGEC, and V(D)J alignment was carried out with MiXCR. Vaccine-responding clonotypes were defined with edgeR using replicate PBMC samples, requiring FDR below 0.01 and a log2 fold change above 5 up to day 15. Bulk clonotypes were assigned CD4 or CD8 identity according to which sequenced CD4 or CD8 repertoire held them at higher abundance. Starting from the raw public reads, TCRdb applied fastp trimming at Q25, assembled clones with MiXCR and retained in-frame beta chains. Each CDR3 protein appears once, grouped with its most common genes and DNA. TCRdb's processing, not the study's, gives the V and J calls here. The table for this sample lists a few hundred thousand distinct CDR3 sequences; around 6.8% of them were counted only once. 15% to 20% of the sample is held by the ten biggest clonotypes.

The data derive from a study of T cells after yellow fever vaccination (dated by TCRdb to the late 2010s). At the level of the whole study: The SMART-Seq v4 Ultra Low Input RNA kit was used to prepare libraries from fractions with low cell numbers. To follow T-cell clones before and after both primary and booster YFV17D yellow fever vaccination, bulk TCR alpha and beta repertoires underwent longitudinal sequencing. Bulk PBMC replicates and cell subsets were isolated from blood drawn at multiple timepoints before and after both primary and secondary immunization. Two healthy male donors made up the cohort, one aged 18 to 30 years and the other aged 30 to 40 years.

The treatment or condition label, read with the paper, signifies: live attenuated yellow fever vaccine strain. At each blood-draw timepoint, two biological replicates of bulk PBMCs were collected. PBMCs were isolated from peripheral blood using a standard Ficoll-Paque protocol. TriZol was used to extract RNA from bulk PBMCs, CD4 and CD8 fractions, and dextramer-positive and dextramer-negative fractions. The paper's findings and limits, for the study overall: Because the study included only two donors, the extent to which the findings can be generalized is limited. After the booster, most clones that had expanded after primary vaccination were detected again (around 97% of CD4 and around nine tenths of CD8), suggesting broad maintenance of memory. Computational filtering was needed because FACS-sorted repertoires could contain abundant contaminating clonotypes from the bulk population. Compared with the primary T-cell response, the secondary T-cell response was weaker but faster, peaking on day 5 rather than day 15. A small fraction of clonotypes appeared in both the CD4 and CD8 compartments, likely as a result of convergent recombination.

The germline V gene yields SGHVS for CDR1 and FNYEAQ for CDR2. The cysteine opens and the phenylalanine closes a CDR3 of 17 amino acids. Only the CDR3 DNA stays, 51 bases, in frame from base 1. Relative to germline, V is 2 bases shorter and J is 4 bases shorter, with 18 bases between their ends. This chain joins TRBV7-6 to TRBJ2-1; the D call is tentative, TRBD1 or TRBD2, as each matches 6 bases. The TCR comes from a man in his late teens or twenties who received the YFV17D yellow fever vaccine. The source material was PBMCs, sampled more than 40 days after the first yellow fever vaccination. The CDR3 reads CASSLLGGWSSYNEQFF. The DNA sequence follows: TGTGCCAGCAGCTTACTCGGGGGCTGGTCCTCTTACAATGAGCAGTTCTTC.